Listed below are T cell receptor beta chains from one sample, sequenced in a study of T cells in Graves' hyperthyroidism and ophthalmopathy. TCRdb fed the multiplex PCR reads into MiXCR, producing one record per CDR3 protein. Of more than 550,000 distinct CDR3 sequences in the sample, around 15% were seen once. The specimen was blood. Source of these receptors: a man aged 45-65 years with Graves' hyperthyroidism. Both conserved end residues are part of each CDR3. D genes are given only for firm matches. Clone size is stated in some rows and not others, as once, few, many or a class when expanded.

>TRBV30|TRBJ2-7|13|many|NA
TGTGCCTGTTTAACGGGACACCTCTACGAGCAGTACTTC
CACLTGHLYEQYF
>TRBV6-1|TRBJ2-7|15|many|TRBD1
TGTGCCAGCAGACCACTTGACAGGGGGCAAGGCGAGCAGTACTTC
CASRPLDRGQGEQYF
>TRBV4-1|TRBJ2-2|18|NA|TRBD2
TGCGCCAGCAGCCCAGGTCCGGGAGGGAGGGCAAACACCGGGGAGCTGTTTTTT
CASSPGPGGRANTGELFF
>TRBV2|TRBJ2-3|14|NA|TRBD1
TGTGCCAGCAGCAGGGACAGGGCCCCAGATACGCAGTATTTT
CASSRDRAPDTQYF
>TRBV18|TRBJ1-4|15|NA|TRBD1
TGTGCCAGCTCAACCCGCCGGGACAGCGGGACTCAACTGTTTTTT
CASSTRRDSGTQLFF
>TRBV28|TRBJ1-3|13|many|NA
TGTGCCAGCAGTTCTGGTTCTGGAAACACCATATATTTT
CASSSGSGNTIYF
>TRBV18|TRBJ1-6|15|many|NA
TGTGCCAGCTCACCAATGGCTGCTTATTATTCACCCCTCCACTTT
CASSPMAAYYSPLHF
>TRBV7-2|TRBJ2-1|14|few|NA
TGTGCCAGCAGCTTCCCCGGACTTAACAATGAGCAGTTCTTC
CASSFPGLNNEQFF
>TRBV2|TRBJ2-2|14|many|NA
TGTGCCACCCGAAGGGGCTCGAACACCGGGGAGCTGTTTTTT
CATRRGSNTGELFF
>TRBV2|TRBJ2-1|15|NA|NA
TGTGCCAGCAGTGAAGGAATAGTTGGGTACAATGAGCAGTTCTTC
CASSEGIVGYNEQFF
>TRBV30|TRBJ1-1|14|many|NA
TGTGCCTGGATGAACGGGCGAGGGGACACTGAAGCTTTCTTT
CAWMNGRGDTEAFF
>TRBV12-3/TRBV12-4|TRBJ1-1|15|few|NA
TGTGCCAGCAGTTTCCCGGGGGCAGGTTTGGGTGAAGCTTTCTTT
CASSFPGAGLGEAFF